The 24 T cell receptor beta chains reported below all come from one sample, sequenced in a study of T cell responses to AZD1222 COVID-19 vaccine. Some clones are missing from TCRdb's copy, which holds only in-frame ones; the method was immunoSEQ multiplex PCR. The sample contains about 150,000 clones, about 86% of which appear only once. The sequenced sample was peripheral blood, obtained on day 0 of MenACWY control vaccination. The source of these receptors is an adult in good health.

V gene TRBV5-1 combines with J gene TRBJ2-4; tentatively, D is TRBD2 (5 bases). V shed 4 bases and J shed 9 bases, with 26 bases lying between them. The CDR3 length is 17 residues. Germline values: CDR1 SGHRS, CDR2 YFSETQ. This chain's CDR3 is CASSSGLAPPLGGIQYF. The CDR3, as DNA: TGCGCCAGCAGCAGCGGTCTAGCACCCCCGTTAGGAGGCATTCAGTACTTC.

The CDR3 DNA reads TGCGCCAGCAGCCAAGCGGGACAAGACTATGGCTACACCTTC. Translated: CASSQAGQDYGYTF. V usage is TRBV4-1 and J usage is TRBJ1-2; D is perhaps TRBD1 (6 bases). Trimming shortened V by 1 base and J by 3 bases, and 9 bases separated the two germline ends. CDR1 and CDR2 from the germline V gene are MGHRA and YSYEKL. The CDR3 is 14 residues long.

The rearrangement uses TRBV7-9 and TRBJ1-2; possibly TRBD1 for D (5 bases). The CDR3 sequence is 13 residues long. Trimming cost V 1 base and J 2 bases, with 5 bases left between them. Germline-derived CDR1 and CDR2 are SEHNR and FQNEAQ (reference sequence). Written as DNA, the CDR3 is TGTGCCAGCAGCTTAGGACAGAACTATGGCTACACCTTC. This translates into CASSLGQNYGYTF.

This clone was seen ten or more times. The V call is TRBV27, the J call TRBJ1-1; 9 bases fit TRBD1. Germline CDR1 and CDR2: MNHEY and SMNVEV (reference sequence). The junction had 6 bases not matched to a gene; V was cut back by 6 bases and J by 4 bases. The CDR3 is made up of 14 amino acids. The CDR3 DNA reads as TGTGCCAGCAGGAGACAGGGGGAGAGCACTGAAGCTTTCTTT. As protein: CASRRQGESTEAFF.

V usage is TRBV10-2 and J usage is TRBJ1-4; D perhaps matches TRBD1 (5 bases). Germline V lookup: CDR1 WSHSY, CDR2 SAAADI. With 6 bases removed from V and 8 bases from J, the gap between germline ends came to 10 bases. The CDR3 consists of 12 residues. The CDR3 nucleotides read TGCGCCAGCAGATGGGACGGGGAAAAACTGTTTTTT. It is translated as CASRWDGEKLFF.

This chain links TRBV5-1 with TRBJ2-2; 9 bases align to TRBD1. The germline gives CDR1 SGHRS, CDR2 YFSETQ. After removal of 0 bases from V and 7 bases from J, the junction contained 4 bases not matched to a gene. The CDR3 spans 15 residues. For the CDR3, the DNA is TGCGCCAGCAGCTTGGGGGGACAGGGCCGCGGGGAGCTGTTTTTT. This translates into CASSLGGQGRGELFF.

J is TRBJ1-1 and V is TRBV6-5, with D unresolved. There are 16 residues in the CDR3. CDR1 and CDR2 from the germline V gene are MNHEY and SVGAGI. The V end was cut by 2 bases, the J end by 0 bases, with 13 bases between. DNA of the CDR3: TGTGCCAGCAGTTACAACGCCAGACCGTTGAACACTGAAGCTTTCTTT. Translation gives CASSYNARPLNTEAFF.

This chain connects TRBV7-9 to TRBJ2-2; no clear D. V was trimmed by 4 bases and J by 1 base, leaving 13 bases between them. Germline V gives CDR1 SEHNR, CDR2 FQNEAQ (reference sequence). The CDR3 is 16 amino acids. The DNA of the CDR3 is TGTGCCAGCAGCTCTTCCTCGCGGTTGAACACCGGGGAGCTGTTTTTT. As protein: CASSSSSRLNTGELFF.

The chain is built from TRBV4-3 and TRBJ2-7, with 9 bases fitting TRBD2. Germline CDR1 reads LGHNA; CDR2 reads YSLEER. The length of the CDR3 is 17 residues. Unmatched junction bases numbered 9, after V lost 0 bases and J lost 3 bases. The CDR3 region is CASSQETSGAFDYEQYF. The CDR3 nucleotides read TGCGCCAGCAGCCAAGAGACTAGCGGAGCCTTCGACTACGAGCAGTACTTC.

This chain connects TRBV6-5 to TRBJ1-5, with TRBD1 as a possible D gene (5 bases). V shed 7 bases and J shed 3 bases, with 7 bases lying between them. CDR3 size: 12 residues. Germline CDR1 MNHEY, CDR2 SVGAGI. The CDR3 loop reads CASKGFNQPQHF. For the CDR3, the DNA is TGTGCCAGCAAGGGGTTCAATCAGCCCCAGCATTTT.

The rearrangement joins TRBV5-8 to TRBJ1-5, with 7 positions matching TRBD1. This CDR3 is built from 13 residues. The germline gives CDR1 SGHTS, CDR2 YDEGEE. Trimming at V came to 0 bases and at J to 10 bases, leaving 4 bases not matched to a gene. CDR3 region: CASSLGQGRPQHF. CDR3 bases: TGTGCCAGCAGCTTGGGACAGGGCCGACCCCAGCATTTT.

This chain uses TRBV30 with TRBJ1-5, with D possibly TRBD1 on 6 matching bases. The V and J ends lost 4 bases and 7 bases respectively, with 23 bases between them. The CDR3 totals 16 residues. Germline values: CDR1 GTSNPN, CDR2 SVGIG (reference sequence). DNA for the CDR3: TGTGCCTGGACCAAGGGGACAAGGACGGGTTTGCAGCCCCAGCATTTT. This sequence encodes CAWTKGTRTGLQPQHF.

The chain carries TRBV6-5 and TRBJ2-3; TRBD1 or TRBD2 may be the D gene (6 bases each). The germline V and J ends were trimmed by 5 bases and 1 base, with 10 bases remaining between them. Germline values: CDR1 MNHEY, CDR2 SVGAGI. This CDR3 comprises 14 residues. The CDR3 spells CASSPGAGTDTQYF. DNA of the CDR3: TGTGCCAGCAGTCCGGGGGCCGGCACAGATACGCAGTATTTT.

V gene TRBV28 combines with J gene TRBJ1-1, with 8 bases that match TRBD1. Trimming took 4 bases from V and 13 from J; bases not matched to a gene: 17. Germline V gives CDR1 MDHEN, CDR2 SYDVKM. This CDR3 is built from 15 residues. The CDR3 is CASSSSKQGGTRVFF. DNA of the CDR3: TGTGCCAGCAGTTCCTCGAAACAGGGGGGAACTCGGGTTTTCTTT.

The rearrangement joins TRBV5-4 to TRBJ2-1; 9 bases agree with TRBD1. Germline CDR1 is SGHNT and CDR2 is YYREEE (reference sequence). This CDR3 has 16 amino acids. V dropped 4 bases and J dropped 7; count of bases not matched to a gene: 12. This chain's CDR3 is CASSQPPGTGTNEQFF. The CDR3 nucleotides are TGTGCCAGCAGCCAACCCCCCGGGACAGGGACGAATGAGCAGTTCTTC.

This clone showed up many times. The CDR3 here is CASSIGPQAFF. CDR3 DNA sequence: TGTGCCAGTAGTATTGGGCCACAAGCTTTCTTT. V is TRBV19 and J is TRBJ1-1; D ambiguous. This CDR3 spans 11 amino acids. V was clipped by 3 bases and J by 9 bases, with 8 bases between them. The germline gives CDR1 LNHDA, CDR2 SQIVND (reference sequence). The full variable domain, rest sourced from reference TRBV19 and TRBJ1-1, is DGGITQSPKYLFRKEGQNVTLSCEQNLNHDAMYWYRQDPGQGLRLIYYSQIVNDFQKGDIAEGYSVSREKKESFPLTVTSAQKNPTAFYLCASSIGPQAFFGQGTRLTVV.

This chain links TRBV6-6 with TRBJ2-7; 11 bases match TRBD1. The junction had 6 bases not matched to a gene; V was cut back by 5 bases and J by 3 bases. The CDR3 runs to 15 residues. Germline-derived CDR1 and CDR2 are MNHNY and SVGAGI (reference sequence). The CDR3: CASSPSGTGGYEQYF. CDR3 DNA: TGTGCCAGCAGTCCCTCCGGGACAGGGGGCTACGAGCAGTACTTC.

The V and J genes are TRBV7-6 and TRBJ2-7, with D possibly matching TRBD1 (5 bases). CDR3 size: 16 residues. V was pared by 4 bases and J by 2 bases, with 18 bases between. The germline CDR1 and CDR2 sequences are SGHVS and FNYEAQ. As DNA, the CDR3 is TGTGCCAGCAGCTCGCATTTGGGGCCCAAGCCCTACGAGCAGTACTTC. Encoded protein: CASSSHLGPKPYEQYF.

This chain uses TRBV30 with TRBJ1-5, with 7 nucleotides matching TRBD1. The CDR3 length is 17 residues. The V gene's germline CDR1 is GTSNPN and CDR2 SVGIG (reference sequence). The V and J ends lost 3 bases and 2 bases, in that order; junction bases with no gene match: 13. In DNA, the CDR3 is TGTGCCTGGAGCTTCGGGACAGCAGATTTAGGCAATCAGCCCCAGCATTTT. Protein product: CAWSFGTADLGNQPQHF. The entire variable domain, with the rest obtained from reference TRBV30 and TRBJ1-5, is as follows: SQTIHQWPATLVQPVGSPLSLECTVEGTSNPNLYWYRQAAGRGLQLLFYSVGIGQISSEVPQNLSASRPQDRQFILSSKKLLLSDSGFYLCAWSFGTADLGNQPQHFGDGTRLSIL.

The CDR3 loop reads CASSQTSGSLYEQYF. The CDR3, as DNA: TGTGCCAGCAGCCAGACTAGCGGGTCTCTCTACGAGCAGTACTTC. The chain carries TRBV28 and TRBJ2-7; 10 positions agree with TRBD2. With V trimmed by 6 bases and J by 3 bases, 8 bases remained unmatched. CDR3 length equals 15 residues. The germline V gene has CDR1 MDHEN and CDR2 SYDVKM.

The CDR3 nucleotides read TGTGCCAGCAGCGTAATTCCCCCAAGCAATCAGCCCCAGCATTTT. Translated, it gives CASSVIPPSNQPQHF. This chain joins TRBV9 and TRBJ1-5, with D unresolved. The CDR3 contains 15 residues. V was cut by 1 base and J by 1 base, with 9 bases left in between. Germline values: CDR1 SGDLS, CDR2 YYNGEE. Filled out from reference TRBV9 and TRBJ1-5, the complete variable domain reads DSGVTQTPKHLITATGQRVTLRCSPRSGDLSVYWYQQSLDQGLQFLIQYYNGEERAKGNILERFSAQQFPDLHSELNLSSLELGDSALYFCASSVIPPSNQPQHFGDGTRLSIL.

This chain joins TRBV27 and TRBJ2-7, with 9 nucleotides matching TRBD2. Germline CDR1 reads MNHEY; CDR2 reads SMNVEV (reference sequence). The CDR3 runs to 15 residues. With 4 bases clipped from V and 2 bases from J, the junction kept 6 bases outside the gene matches. The CDR3 DNA follows: TGTGCCAGCAGTTCAGCGGGGGGCCCGACCTACGAGCAGTACGTC. The encoded protein is CASSSAGGPTYEQYV.

The V gene is TRBV24-1, the J gene TRBJ2-2, with TRBD1 as a possible D gene (6 bases). V was clipped by 4 bases and J by 6 bases, with 11 bases between them. The CDR3 has 14 amino acids. Germline V gives CDR1 KGHDR, CDR2 SFDVKD. The CDR3 DNA sequence: TGTGCCACCAGTGACAACAGGGTGTCCGGGGAGCTGTTTTTT. This gives the protein CATSDNRVSGELFF.

The V gene is TRBV5-1, the J gene TRBJ1-1, with D perhaps matching TRBD1 (5 bases). Trimming pared 7 bases from V and 1 base from J, leaving 11 bases between. Per germline, CDR1 SGHRS and CDR2 YFSETQ. This CDR3 comprises 13 residues. Here the CDR3 reads CASFLGTNTEAFF. The CDR3 DNA is TGCGCCAGCTTTTTGGGGACGAACACTGAAGCTTTCTTT. The full variable domain, completed using reference TRBV5-1 and TRBJ1-1, is KAGVTQTPRYLIKTRGQQVTLSCSPISGHRSVSWYQQTPGQGLQFLFEYFSETQRNKGNFPGRFSGRQFSNSRSEMNVSTLELGDSALYLCASFLGTNTEAFFGQGTRLTVV.